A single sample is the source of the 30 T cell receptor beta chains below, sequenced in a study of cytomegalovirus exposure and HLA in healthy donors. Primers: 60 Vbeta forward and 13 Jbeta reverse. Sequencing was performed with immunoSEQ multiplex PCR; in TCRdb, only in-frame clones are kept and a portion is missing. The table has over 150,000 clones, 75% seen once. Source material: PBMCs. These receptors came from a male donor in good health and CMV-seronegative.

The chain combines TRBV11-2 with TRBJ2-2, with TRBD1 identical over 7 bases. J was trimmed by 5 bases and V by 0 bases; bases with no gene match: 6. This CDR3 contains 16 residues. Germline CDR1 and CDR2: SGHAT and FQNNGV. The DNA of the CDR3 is TGTGCCAGCAGCTTAGATCAGGCAGGGGGAACCGGGGAGCTGTTTTTT. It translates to CASSLDQAGGTGELFF.

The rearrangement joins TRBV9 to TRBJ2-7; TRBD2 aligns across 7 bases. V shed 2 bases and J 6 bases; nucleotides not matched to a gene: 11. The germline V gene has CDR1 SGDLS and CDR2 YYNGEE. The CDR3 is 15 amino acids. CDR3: CASSVIAGGGGEQYF. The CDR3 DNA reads TGTGCCAGCAGCGTGATAGCGGGTGGGGGTGGCGAGCAGTACTTC.

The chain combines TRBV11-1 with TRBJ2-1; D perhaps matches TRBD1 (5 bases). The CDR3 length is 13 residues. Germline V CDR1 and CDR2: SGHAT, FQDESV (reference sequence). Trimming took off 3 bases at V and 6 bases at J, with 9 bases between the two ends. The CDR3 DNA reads TGTGCCAGCAGCTTTACAGGAAGCAATGAGCAGTTCTTC. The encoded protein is CASSFTGSNEQFF. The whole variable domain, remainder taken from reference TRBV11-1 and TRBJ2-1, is EAEVAQSPRYKITEKSQAVAFWCDPISGHATLYWYRQILGQGPELLVQFQDESVVDDSQLPKDRFSAERLKGVDSTLKIQPAELGDSAMYLCASSFTGSNEQFFGPGTRLTVL.

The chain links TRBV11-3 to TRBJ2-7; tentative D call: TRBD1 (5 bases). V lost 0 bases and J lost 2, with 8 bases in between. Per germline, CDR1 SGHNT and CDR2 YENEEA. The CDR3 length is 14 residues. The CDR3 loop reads CASSLDTGPYEQYF. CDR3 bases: TGTGCCAGCAGCTTAGATACAGGTCCCTACGAGCAGTACTTC. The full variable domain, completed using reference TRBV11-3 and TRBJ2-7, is EAGVVQSPRYKIIEKKQPVAFWCNPISGHNTLYWYLQNLGQGPELLIRYENEEAVDDSQLPKDRFSAERLKGVDSTLKIQPAELGDSAVYLCASSLDTGPYEQYFGPGTRLTVT.

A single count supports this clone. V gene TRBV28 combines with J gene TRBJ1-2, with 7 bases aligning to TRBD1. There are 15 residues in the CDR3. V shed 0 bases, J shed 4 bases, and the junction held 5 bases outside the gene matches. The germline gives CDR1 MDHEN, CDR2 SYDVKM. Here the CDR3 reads CASSLWGAGGYGYTF. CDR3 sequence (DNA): TGTGCCAGCAGTTTATGGGGGGCAGGGGGCTATGGCTACACCTTC.

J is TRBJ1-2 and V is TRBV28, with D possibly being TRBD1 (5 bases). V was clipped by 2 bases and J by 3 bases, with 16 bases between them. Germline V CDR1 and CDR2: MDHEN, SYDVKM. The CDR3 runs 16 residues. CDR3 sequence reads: CASSLRPGTADYGYTF. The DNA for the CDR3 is TGTGCCAGCAGTTTACGCCCGGGGACTGCGGACTATGGCTACACCTTC.

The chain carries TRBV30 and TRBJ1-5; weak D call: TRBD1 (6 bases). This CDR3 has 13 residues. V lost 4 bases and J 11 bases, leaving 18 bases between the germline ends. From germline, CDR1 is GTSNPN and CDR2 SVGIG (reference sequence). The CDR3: CAWNVGQYQAQHF. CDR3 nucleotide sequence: TGTGCCTGGAACGTCGGACAGTATCAAGCCCAGCATTTT.

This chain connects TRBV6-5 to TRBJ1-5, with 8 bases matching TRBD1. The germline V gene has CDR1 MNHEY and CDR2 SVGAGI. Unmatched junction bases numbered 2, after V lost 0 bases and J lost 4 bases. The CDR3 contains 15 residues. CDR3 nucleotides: TGTGCCAGCAGTTACTCGACAGGGGTTAATCAGCCCCAGCATTTT. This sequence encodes CASSYSTGVNQPQHF.

This chain's CDR3 is CASTEQGAGELFF. The CDR3 nucleotides read TGTGCCAGCACCGAACAGGGGGCCGGGGAGCTGTTTTTT. This sequence joins TRBV27 and TRBJ2-2, with 8 bases identical to TRBD1. The V gene end was trimmed by 7 bases and the J gene end by 6 bases; junction bases not matched to a gene: 4. The CDR3 loop spans 13 amino acids. CDR1 and CDR2 (germline): MNHEY, SMNVEV (reference sequence).

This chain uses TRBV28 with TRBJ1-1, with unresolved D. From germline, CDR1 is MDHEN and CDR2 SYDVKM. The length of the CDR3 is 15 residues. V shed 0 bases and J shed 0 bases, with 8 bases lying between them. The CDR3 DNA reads TGTGCCAGCAGTTTATGGAGAAAGATGAACACTGAAGCTTTCTTT. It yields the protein CASSLWRKMNTEAFF.

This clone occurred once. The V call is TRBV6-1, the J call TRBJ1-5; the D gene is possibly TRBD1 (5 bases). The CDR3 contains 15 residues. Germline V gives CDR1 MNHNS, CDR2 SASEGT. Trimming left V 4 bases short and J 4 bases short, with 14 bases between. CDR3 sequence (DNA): TGTGCCAGCAGTGGGACGACAGCAAATAATCAGCCCCAGCATTTT. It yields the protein CASSGTTANNQPQHF.

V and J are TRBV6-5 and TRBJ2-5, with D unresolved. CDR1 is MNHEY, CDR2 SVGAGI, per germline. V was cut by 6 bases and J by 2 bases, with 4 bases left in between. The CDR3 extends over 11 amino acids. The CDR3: CASRQQETQYF. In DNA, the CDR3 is TGTGCCAGCAGACAACAAGAGACCCAGTACTTC.

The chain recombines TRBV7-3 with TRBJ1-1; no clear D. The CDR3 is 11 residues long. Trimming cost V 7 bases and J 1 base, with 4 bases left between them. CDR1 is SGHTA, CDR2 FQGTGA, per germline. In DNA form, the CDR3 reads TGTGCCAGCACCTCGAACACTGAAGCTTTCTTT. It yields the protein CASTSNTEAFF.

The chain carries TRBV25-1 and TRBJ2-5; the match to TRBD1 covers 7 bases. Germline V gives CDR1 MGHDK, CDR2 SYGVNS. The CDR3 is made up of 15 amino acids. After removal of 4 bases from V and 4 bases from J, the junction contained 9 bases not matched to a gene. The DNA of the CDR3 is TGTGCCAGCAGTGGCCACAGGGGAGTTGGAGAGACCCAGTACTTC. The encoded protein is CASSGHRGVGETQYF.

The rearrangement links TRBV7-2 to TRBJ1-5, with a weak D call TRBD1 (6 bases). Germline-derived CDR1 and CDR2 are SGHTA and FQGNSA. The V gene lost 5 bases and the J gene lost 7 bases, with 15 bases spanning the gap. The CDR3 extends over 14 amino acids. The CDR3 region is CASSKGGREQPQHF. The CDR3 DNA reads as TGTGCCAGCAGCAAGGGGGGGCGGGAGCAGCCCCAGCATTTT. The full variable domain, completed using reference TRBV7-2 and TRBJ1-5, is GAGVSQSPSNKVTEKGKDVELRCDPISGHTALYWYRQSLGQGLEFLIYFQGNSAPDKSGLPSDRFSAERTGGSVSTLTIQRTQQEDSAVYLCASSKGGREQPQHFGDGTRLSIL.

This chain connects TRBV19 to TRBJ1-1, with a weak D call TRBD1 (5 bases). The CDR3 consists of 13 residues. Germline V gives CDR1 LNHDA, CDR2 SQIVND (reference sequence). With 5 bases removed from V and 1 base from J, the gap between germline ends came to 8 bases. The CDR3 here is CASSATGNTEAFF. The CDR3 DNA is TGTGCCAGTAGTGCTACAGGGAACACTGAAGCTTTCTTT.

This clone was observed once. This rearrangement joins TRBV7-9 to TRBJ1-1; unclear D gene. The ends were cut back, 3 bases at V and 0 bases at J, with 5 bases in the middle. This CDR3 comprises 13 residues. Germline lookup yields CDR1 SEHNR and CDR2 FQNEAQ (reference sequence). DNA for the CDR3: TGTGCCAGCAGCTTTACGGTGAACACTGAAGCTTTCTTT. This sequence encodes CASSFTVNTEAFF.

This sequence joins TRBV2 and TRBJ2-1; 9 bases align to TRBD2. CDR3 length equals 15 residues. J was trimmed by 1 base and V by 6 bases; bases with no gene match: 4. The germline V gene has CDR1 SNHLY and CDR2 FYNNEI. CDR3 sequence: CASRVAGVSYNEQFF. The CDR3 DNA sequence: TGTGCCAGCAGAGTAGCGGGAGTGTCCTACAATGAGCAGTTCTTC.

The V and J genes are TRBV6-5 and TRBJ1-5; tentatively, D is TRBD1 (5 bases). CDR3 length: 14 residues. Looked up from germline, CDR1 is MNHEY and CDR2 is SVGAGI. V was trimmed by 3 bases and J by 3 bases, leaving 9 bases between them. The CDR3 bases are TGTGCCAGCAGTTATAGCAGGGCCAATCAGCCCCAGCATTTT. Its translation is CASSYSRANQPQHF.

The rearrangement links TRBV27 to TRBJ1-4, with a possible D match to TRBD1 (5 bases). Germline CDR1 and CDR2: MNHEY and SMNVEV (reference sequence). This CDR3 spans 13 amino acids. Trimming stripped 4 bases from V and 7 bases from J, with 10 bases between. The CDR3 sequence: CASSYFQGEKLFF. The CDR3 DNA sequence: TGTGCCAGCAGTTACTTTCAGGGTGAAAAACTGTTTTTT.

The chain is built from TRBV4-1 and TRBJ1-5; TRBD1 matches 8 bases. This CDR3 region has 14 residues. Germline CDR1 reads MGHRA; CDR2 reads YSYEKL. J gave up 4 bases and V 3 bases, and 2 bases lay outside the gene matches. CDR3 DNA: TGCGCCAGCAGCCACGACAGGGGAAATCAGCCCCAGCATTTT. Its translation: CASSHDRGNQPQHF.

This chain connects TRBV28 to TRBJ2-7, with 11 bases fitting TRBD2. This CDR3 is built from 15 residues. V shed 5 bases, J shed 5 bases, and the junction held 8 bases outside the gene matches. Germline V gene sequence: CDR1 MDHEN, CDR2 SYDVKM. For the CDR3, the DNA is TGTGCCAGCAGTCCCCCCGGACTAGCGGGCCACGAGCAGTACTTC. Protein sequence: CASSPPGLAGHEQYF.

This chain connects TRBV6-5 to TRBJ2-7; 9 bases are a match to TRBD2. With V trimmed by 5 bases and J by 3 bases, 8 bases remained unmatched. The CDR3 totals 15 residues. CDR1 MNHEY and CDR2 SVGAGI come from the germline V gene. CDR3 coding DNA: TGTGCCAGCAGTCCCAGCGGGAGGCTAAGCTACGAGCAGTACTTC. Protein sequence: CASSPSGRLSYEQYF.

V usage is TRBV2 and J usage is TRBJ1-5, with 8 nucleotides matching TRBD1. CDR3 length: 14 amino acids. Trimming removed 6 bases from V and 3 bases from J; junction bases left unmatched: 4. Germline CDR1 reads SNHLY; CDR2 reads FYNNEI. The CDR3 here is CASRRQGNNQPQHF. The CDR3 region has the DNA TGTGCCAGCAGACGACAGGGGAACAATCAGCCCCAGCATTTT. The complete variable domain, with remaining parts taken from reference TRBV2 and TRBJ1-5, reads EPEVTQTPSHQVTQMGQEVILRCVPISNHLYFYWYRQILGQKVEFLVSFYNNEISEKSEIFDDQFSVERPDGSNFTLKIRSTKLEDSAMYFCASRRQGNNQPQHFGDGTRLSIL.

The CDR3: CASSEEAGPGPQHF. CDR3 coding DNA: TGTGCCAGCAGTGAGGAGGCGGGGCCTGGGCCCCAGCATTTT. The chain recombines TRBV2 with TRBJ1-5; TRBD1 is a possible D gene (5 bases). The CDR3 extends over 14 amino acids. Between the trimmed V and J ends, which lost 3 bases and 9 bases, there was a span of 15 bases. Per the germline V gene, CDR1 is SNHLY and CDR2 is FYNNEI.

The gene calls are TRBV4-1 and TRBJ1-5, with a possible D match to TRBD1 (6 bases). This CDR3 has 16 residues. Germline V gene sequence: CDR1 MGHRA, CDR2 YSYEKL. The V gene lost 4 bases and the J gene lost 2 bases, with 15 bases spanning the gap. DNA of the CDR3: TGCGCCAGCAGCCCCTCCGGGACAAATCGCAATCAGCCCCAGCATTTT. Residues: CASSPSGTNRNQPQHF.

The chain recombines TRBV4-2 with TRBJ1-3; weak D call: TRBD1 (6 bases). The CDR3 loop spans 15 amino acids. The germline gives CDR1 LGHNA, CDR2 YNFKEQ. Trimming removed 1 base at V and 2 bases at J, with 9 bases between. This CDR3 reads CASSQGQGTGNTIYF. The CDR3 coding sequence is TGTGCCAGCAGCCAAGGGCAGGGGACTGGAAACACCATATATTTT.

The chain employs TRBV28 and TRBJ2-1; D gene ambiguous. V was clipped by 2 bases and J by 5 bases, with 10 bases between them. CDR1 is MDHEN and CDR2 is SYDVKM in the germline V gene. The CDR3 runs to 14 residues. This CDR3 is CASSLEILDNEQFF. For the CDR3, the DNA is TGTGCCAGCAGTTTAGAGATTCTCGACAATGAGCAGTTCTTC.

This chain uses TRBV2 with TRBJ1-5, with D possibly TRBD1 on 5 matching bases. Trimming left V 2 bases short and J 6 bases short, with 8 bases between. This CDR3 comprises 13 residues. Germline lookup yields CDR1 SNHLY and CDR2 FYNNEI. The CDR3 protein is CASSERGTQPQHF. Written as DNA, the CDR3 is TGTGCCAGCAGTGAACGCGGGACTCAGCCCCAGCATTTT.

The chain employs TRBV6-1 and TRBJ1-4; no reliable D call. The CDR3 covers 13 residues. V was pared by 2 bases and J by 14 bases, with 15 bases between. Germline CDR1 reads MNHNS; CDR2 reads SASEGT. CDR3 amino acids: CASSESEATRLFF. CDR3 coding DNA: TGTGCCAGCAGTGAATCGGAGGCCACAAGGCTGTTTTTT.